The 4 T cell receptor beta chains reported below all come from one sample, sequenced in a study of control samples from healthy donors and cancer patients (dated by TCRdb to 2018 to 2020). Library preparation was by the immunoSEQ multiplex PCR assay. In its TCRdb copy, this immuneACCESS table keeps in-frame sequences only and misses some clones. Where compared with another copy, unresolved V genes explain less than half of these, and the others have no known cause. Within this sample are fewer than 200,000 clones, with 70% to 90% of them counted one time only. The top ten clones comprise approximately 4.9% of the sample. The sample was blood. Receptors were obtained from a woman between 25 and 40 years old in good health.

CDR3 bases: TGTGCCAGCCGAACTATCTCACAGGGAATAGCCAAAAACATTCAGTACTTC. The encoded protein is CASRTISQGIAKNIQYF. V gene TRBV28 combines with J gene TRBJ2-4, with D perhaps matching TRBD1 (6 bases). Trimming stripped 8 bases from V and 0 bases from J, with 20 bases between. CDR1 is MDHEN and CDR2 is SYDVKM in the germline V gene. The CDR3 covers 17 residues.

V usage is TRBV5-1 and J usage is TRBJ2-3; D not resolved. V lost 5 bases and J 3 bases, leaving 13 bases between the germline ends. The CDR3 contains 14 residues. The germline V gene encodes CDR1 SGHRS and CDR2 YFSETQ. CDR3 protein: CASRDEVTTDTQYF. DNA for the CDR3: TGCGCCAGCAGGGACGAGGTGACGACAGATACGCAGTATTTT.

The chain couples TRBV27 to TRBJ1-5, with a weak D call TRBD1 (5 bases). Trimming took 3 bases from V and 0 from J, leaving 9 bases between them. From germline, CDR1 is MNHEY and CDR2 SMNVEV (reference sequence). There are 15 residues in the CDR3. The CDR3: CASSLAGISNQPQHF. The CDR3 DNA is TGTGCCAGCAGTTTGGCAGGGATTAGCAATCAGCCCCAGCATTTT.

In this sample, this clone turned up once. The chain joins TRBV18 to TRBJ2-7; the match to TRBD1 covers 9 bases. With V trimmed by 3 bases and J by 5 bases, 11 bases remained unmatched. Germline loops: CDR1 KGHSH, CDR2 LQKENI. This CDR3 has 16 residues. The CDR3 DNA follows: TGTGCCAGCTCACCGACCGGGACAGGGATCGGACACGAGCAGTACTTC. Translation gives CASSPTGTGIGHEQYF.